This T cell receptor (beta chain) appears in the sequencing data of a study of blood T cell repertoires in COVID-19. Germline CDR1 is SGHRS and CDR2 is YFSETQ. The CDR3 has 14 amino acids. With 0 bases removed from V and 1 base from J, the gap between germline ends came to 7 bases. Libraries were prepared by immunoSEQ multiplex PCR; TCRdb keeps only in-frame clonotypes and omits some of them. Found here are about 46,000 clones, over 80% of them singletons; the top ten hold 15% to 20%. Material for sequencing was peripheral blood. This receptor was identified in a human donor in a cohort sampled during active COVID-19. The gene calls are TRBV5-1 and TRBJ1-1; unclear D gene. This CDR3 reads CASSLGAGNTEAFF. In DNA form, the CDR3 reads TGCGCCAGCAGCTTGGGGGCAGGGAACACTGAAGCTTTCTTT.